Listed below are T cell receptor beta chains from one sample, sequenced in a study of blood T cell repertoires in COVID-19. Libraries were prepared by immunoSEQ multiplex PCR; TCRdb keeps only in-frame clonotypes and omits some of them. The sample lists 70,000 to 85,000 clones; 91% were seen once. Sequenced: peripheral blood. The receptors were gathered from a woman aged 60-70 years with active COVID-19. CDR3s include the opening cysteine and the closing phenylalanine or tryptophan. A D gene is named only where the DNA matches it firmly. A clone size is listed for some rows: how often the clone was seen (once, few, many), or a class if it is expanded.

>-|TRBV5-1|TRBJ2-3|-
TGCGCCAGCAAGTATGGGGGCTGGGCAGATACGCAGTATTTT
CASKYGGWADTQYF
>few|TRBV28|TRBJ1-2|-
TGTGCCAGCAGTTTAAGCCTTTCCTCAGGGCAGGGTGGCTACACCTTC
CASSLSLSSGQGGYTF
>-|TRBV4-1|TRBJ1-2|-
TGCGCCAGCAGCCAAGATGGGGGCGCTAACTATGGCTACACCTTC
CASSQDGGANYGYTF
>once|TRBV6-1|TRBJ2-7|TRBD2
TGTGCCAGCAGTGACGGGACTAGCGGGAGACAGTACTTC
CASSDGTSGRQYF
>-|TRBV27|TRBJ2-2|TRBD2
TGTGCCAGCAGTTTATCGACTAGCGGAAAATTCACCGGGGAGCTGTTTTTT
CASSLSTSGKFTGELFF
>-|TRBV5-1|TRBJ2-3|TRBD1
TGCGCCAGCAGCCGGGACAGCGGCACAGATACGCAGTATTTT
CASSRDSGTDTQYF
>once|TRBV6-6|TRBJ1-1|TRBD1
TGTGCCAGCAGTCGCATTCCGGGACAGGAAGCTTTCTTT
CASSRIPGQEAFF
>-|TRBV4-2|TRBJ2-3|-
TGTGCCAGCAGCCAAGGGGGAGGGGGAGATACGCAGTATTTT
CASSQGGGGDTQYF
>-|TRBV19|TRBJ2-2|TRBD1
TGTGCCAGTAAGGCAGGGGGCGCGACCGGGGAGCTGTTTTTT
CASKAGGATGELFF
>-|TRBV28|TRBJ2-5|TRBD1
TGTGCAGTACGACAGGGGGCACAAGAGACCCAGTACTTC
CAVRQGAQETQYF
>-|TRBV6-2/TRBV6-3|TRBJ2-3|TRBD1
TGTGCCAGCAGTTACGAGGACAGGGGTAGAGATACGCAGTATTTT
CASSYEDRGRDTQYF
>-|TRBV20-1|TRBJ1-2|TRBD1
TGCAGTGCTAGTTTTGGAGGGGGCGATGGCTACACCTTC
CSASFGGGDGYTF
>-|TRBV28|TRBJ1-6|TRBD1
TGTGCCAGCAGGTACCCAGGGGGGTTCGGCAATTCACCCCTCCACTTT
CASRYPGGFGNSPLHF
>-|TRBV18|TRBJ1-2|-
TGTGCCAGCTCACCAGAAAAACAGGGACGCTATGGCTACACCTTC
CASSPEKQGRYGYTF
>-|TRBV5-6|TRBJ2-2|TRBD2
TGTGCCAGCAGCAACCCGGGACTAGCGACCGGGGAGCTGTTTTTT
CASSNPGLATGELFF
>once|TRBV5-4|TRBJ2-1|-
TGTGCCAGCAGCCCGGGACTCGGCTCCTACAATGAGCAGTTCTTC
CASSPGLGSYNEQFF
>-|TRBV20-1|TRBJ2-3|-
TGCAGTGCTAGTGGCGGGAACACAGATACGCAGTATTTT
CSASGGNTDTQYF
>once|TRBV27|TRBJ1-3|TRBD1
TGTGCCAGCAGTTTCCCGGACAGGGTCCCATCTGGAAACACCATATATTTT
CASSFPDRVPSGNTIYF
>-|TRBV7-8|TRBJ1-1|-
TGTGCCAGCAGCTTATGGGCAGGGGAAAACACTGAAGCTTTCTTT
CASSLWAGENTEAFF
>-|TRBV28|TRBJ2-2|TRBD1
TGTGCCAGCAGCCCCGGGACAGGGAACACCGGGGAGCTGTTTTTT
CASSPGTGNTGELFF
>-|TRBV2|TRBJ2-4|TRBD2
TGTGCCAGCAGCCAGACTAGCGACCAAAACATTCAGTACTTC
CASSQTSDQNIQYF
>-|TRBV27|TRBJ2-7|-
TGTGCCAGCAGTTTCCGGGACTCCCCGGGCTACGAGCAGTACTTC
CASSFRDSPGYEQYF
>-|TRBV7-2|TRBJ1-2|-
TGTGCCAGCAGCTTAGCCCCTCTCCTAGGTGGGGGCTCGGTCTATGGCTACACCTTC
CASSLAPLLGGGSVYGYTF
>-|TRBV7-2|TRBJ1-4|TRBD1
TGTGCCAGCACCCGGGACAGGGGAGAAAAACTGTTTTTT
CASTRDRGEKLFF
>-|TRBV10-2|TRBJ1-2|-
TGCGCCAGCAGTGAGAGGACAGATCTCTATGGCTACACCTTC
CASSERTDLYGYTF
>-|TRBV3-1/TRBV3-2|TRBJ2-1|-
TGTGCCAGCCGGGCGGGATCGGGGAATGAGCAGTTCTTC
CASRAGSGNEQFF
>-|TRBV7-2|TRBJ2-2|TRBD2
TGTGCCAGCAGCTCCGGACTAGCGGGAGGGGAGCTGTTTTTT
CASSSGLAGGELFF
>-|TRBV11-2|TRBJ2-7|TRBD2
TGTGCCAGCAGCCAGGGACTAGCGGGACAGTACGAGCAGTACTTC
CASSQGLAGQYEQYF
>-|TRBV6-5|TRBJ1-1|-
TGTGCCAGCAGTTACTCTTCGGGGGTAGGAACTGAAGCTTTCTTT
CASSYSSGVGTEAFF
>-|TRBV6-1|TRBJ1-1|TRBD1
TGTGCCAGCAGTGGCCGACGACAGGGGGCCAACACTGAAGCTTTCTTT
CASSGRRQGANTEAFF
>-|TRBV4-1|TRBJ2-1|TRBD1
TGCGCCAGCAGCCAGGGCCCGGGACAGGTTGTGGGTGCGTGGAGCAATGAGCAGTTCTTC
CASSQGPGQVVGAWSNEQFF
>-|TRBV27|TRBJ1-6|-
TGTGCCAGCACGGGTTCCTATAATTCACCCCTCCACTTT
CASTGSYNSPLHF
>few|TRBV2|TRBJ2-7|-
TGTGCCAGCAGGGACACCGGTCGGTCCGAGCAGTACTTC
CASRDTGRSEQYF